This entry features one T cell receptor beta chain sequence. Its target antigen remains unknown. No qualities accompany the bases; no much larger clone lies one base away. This sample is part of a study of cytomegalovirus exposure and HLA in healthy donors (dated by TCRdb to the late 2010s). Some background on the complete study: According to an earlier analysis of around 600 of the donors, about 179 million T cells yielded 117 million unique TCR beta sequences and 276 Gb of sequence data. An early release that covered around 590 HLA-typed donors contained 250 to 350 gigabases of sequencing data and approximately 85 million unique TCR sequences. Of the roughly 400 genotyped donors, roughly 80% were placed in the genetic ancestry cluster associated with self-reported Caucasian donors. The aim of the study was to test whether cataloging public T cell receptors could identify signatures of past pathogen exposure. Using immunosequencing, the study profiled T cell repertoires from approximately 700 subjects and related those repertoires to cytomegalovirus serostatus. In addition to the first cohort of 500 to 850 subjects, a separate validation cohort of approximately 130 different subjects was used. High-throughput TCR immunosequencing, statistical association of individual TCRs with disease status, and machine learning were combined to predict cytomegalovirus infection status. To study patterns of TCR occurrence, a later analysis re-analyzed previously published TCR beta repertoires from more than 550 donors and added high-resolution HLA genotyping. Rather than drawing on any new phenotypic data, the later analysis identified candidate immune exposures from TCR beta sequences and the way those sequences occurred across donors. An earlier analysis of around 640 of the donors used high-throughput TCR beta sequencing to judge whether each TCR beta V gene segment behaved as functional or pseudogenic. Donor age, sex, ethnicity and CMV serostatus were compiled alongside the repertoire data. In a later genetic analysis, genome-wide SNP genotypes for about 65% of the roughly 670 donors were used, and that subset was treated as a discovery cohort. Every repertoire in the discovery cohort had been generated on one and the same sequencing platform. HLA typing included class I and class II loci at four-digit resolution. The number of typed donors differed by locus: roughly 629-640 for A, B, C, DRB1 and DQB1; about 520 for DQA1; fewer than 610 for DPA1; and 400 to 480 for DPB1. Roughly 5 DR-DQ haplotypes were handled as single units for association and clustering, since linkage in the cohort was strong. Among a few hundred genotyped donors of the cohort, an average of roughly 240,000 unique TCR beta nucleotide sequences were sequenced per donor, roughly 18% of them non-productive. Findings and caveats that apply to the study as a whole: In vitro tests confirmed that a few of the cytomegalovirus-associated TCR beta chains recognize cytomegalovirus antigens. A later analysis found that TCR association rates varied across HLA loci, with DRB1 alleles showing the most associated TCRs and HLA-C alleles the fewest. The study listed 150 to 200 TCR beta chains as associated with cytomegalovirus. Compared with the roughly 670-donor mean, donors in an Asian-associated ancestry cluster had fewer N-insertions in productive TCRs, according to a later genetic analysis. While some public TCRs were present in many individuals, most TCR sequences turned up only very rarely across donors. The authors suggested that the approach could potentially be generalized to other disease states and immunological phenotypes. The only immune exposure information available for the cohort was CMV serostatus. In this cohort, only TCR beta chains were sequenced, and detectable features were limited by the absence of alpha or paired-chain data. Because counts were too low, more than 15 rarely observed V segments, including chromosome 9 orphons, were excluded from the earlier analysis of 587 of the donors. A further reported finding was that TCR beta sequences accurately predicted the HLA-A and HLA-B alleles for most subjects in the first cohort. Cytomegalovirus status was reported to be diagnosed by the classifier with high specificity and sensitivity in both the original and validation cohorts. The sequencing pipeline was judged likely to have produced a cluster of highly shared sequence variants as a technical artifact. A later genetic analysis associated a missense DCLRE1C variant with V-gene and J-gene trimming of TCR beta chains, and an independent cohort replicated the association. At a false discovery rate of 0.05, a later analysis linked fewer than 20,000 TCR beta sequences to specific HLA alleles. The 87-base-pair reads could not distinguish some IMGT-functional V segments, including TRBV6-2 and TRBV6-3, so those segments were excluded. The presence/absence analyses assumed that sequencing depth was roughly uniform across donors, and that assumption may not be true. Linkage disequilibrium might explain the correlated functional status among segregating V segments, but an unknown experimental factor could not be excluded. When HLA alleles, especially DR and DQ, strongly co-occurred, TCR associations were difficult to assign to individual alleles. According to a later analysis, parvovirus B19, influenza, CMV and Epstein-Barr virus appeared linked to several top co-occurrence clusters. An earlier analysis of 587 of the donors showed that most TCR beta V segments appeared in productive rearrangements either about 90% or about 30% of the time, which broadly matched IMGT annotations. Because HLA typing was missing for some donors at each locus, association tests included only the typed subset. In a later analysis, HLA-associated TCR beta chains were found to be more clonally expanded and to have lower generation probabilities than equally common non-associated chains. In a later analysis, most CMV-associated TCR beta chains were found to appear HLA-restricted, with HLA associations seemingly driven largely by CMV exposure.

CDR1 and CDR2, looked up from the germline V gene, are SGHRS and YFSETQ. Taken from cysteine to phenylalanine, the CDR3 has 13 residues. The read is trimmed to its CDR3 DNA, 39 bases read in frame from base 1. V is cut by 0 bases and J by 3 bases, and the space between the germline ends is 6 bases. The cohort comprised fewer than 750 healthy bone marrow donors. All cohort members were sampled while nominally healthy, although unrecorded immune exposures were likely present. The donor tested CMV seropositive and was one of the 289 seropositive cohort members. A peripheral blood sample was collected from each donor, and TCR beta sequencing was performed on peripheral blood mononuclear cells. Genomic DNA extraction from the blood cell samples was performed with the Qiagen DNeasy Blood Extraction Kit. Library prep was done by the immunoSEQ multiplex PCR assay. The multiplex PCR relied on a mix of 60 forward primers for TCR Vbeta segments and 13 reverse primers for TCR Jbeta segments. The CDR3 region of rearranged TCR beta genes was amplified from genomic DNA by a multiplex PCR assay. The Illumina HiSeq System was used to sequence the amplified TCR beta libraries as 87-base-pair reads. Per the authors' processing: Across the 600 to 700 repertoires, a later analysis counted about 81 million unique TCR beta chains, 9 million to 14 million of which were shared by at least two donors. To remove PCR and sequencing errors, raw reads were error-corrected and collapsed into unique sequences using a nearest-neighbor algorithm that merged closely related sequences. Alignment of CDR3 sequences to IMGT reference sequences was used to assign V, D and J gene segments. Each retained sequence needed at least a six-nucleotide match to both a V gene segment and a J gene segment. A rearrangement was called productive if the CDR3 had no stop codons and remained in frame with V and J, and every other rearrangement was called non-productive. Following IMGT convention, CDR3 was defined as the stretch from the second conserved V-encoded cysteine up to the conserved J-encoded phenylalanine. The earlier analysis of around 640 of the donors excluded sequences that lacked an unambiguous match to a single V gene segment. In an earlier analysis of approximately 590 of the donors, V segments were called functional above 56.7% productive rearrangements and were called segregating when the between-donor standard deviation exceeded 5%. A statistical classification framework was built for diagnosing cytomegalovirus status from the catalog of TCR beta chain sequences. In a later analysis, V and J genes were assigned by comparing TCR nucleotide sequences against IMGT/GENE-DB human TR gene sequences. Using the TCRdist pipeline, a later analysis assigned CDR3 sequences along with most-parsimonious VDJ recombination scenarios. A later analysis defined each TCR beta chain by its CDR3 amino acid sequence plus V-gene family, and excluded reads lacking a unique V-gene family. A later analysis removed 600 or so highly shared, low-generation-probability nucleotide sequences to deal with suspected cross-contamination and a sequencing artifact. For each public chain, a later analysis derived a clonal expansion index from normalized ranks of inferred template counts within each repertoire. Generation probabilities in a later analysis came from a VDJ recombination model fitted to out-of-frame rearrangements, and those results were checked against IGoR. Hypergeometric tests were used in a later analysis to score TCR-TCR, TCR-HLA and TCR-CMV co-occurrence, with a repertoire-size bias correction applied to the TCR pairs. In a later analysis, false discovery rates were estimated by permuting HLA or CMV assignments 20 times. In a later analysis, co-occurring TCRs were grouped using DBSCAN, with TCRdist sequence similarity added in when clustering inside HLA-allele-positive subsets. Co-occurrence clustering excluded repertoires with fewer than 30,000 or more than 120,000 public chains, plus five with anomalous nucleotide sharing. TCRdb retrieved this table from immuneACCESS and kept in-frame rearrangements only. Not all clones are present; in checked studies, unresolved V genes account for under half, and no reason is known for the remainder. The V and J calls and clone size come from that table; D and trimming were worked out from the DNA. A total of over 75,000 clones appear in this sample, approximately 85% of them only once. Around 5.6% of the sample goes to the ten largest clones.

The rearrangement joined TRBV5-1 to TRBJ1-2; no D gene can be assigned with confidence. The material sequenced was PBMCs. This receptor was taken from a woman aged 18-29 years in good health and CMV-seropositive. The bases read TGCGCCAGCAGCTTGGTGTTAGACTATGGCTACACCTTC. Its protein is CASSLVLDYGYTF.